This record looks at one T cell receptor (beta chain) sequence and its context. Germline is not matched at one junction end, which may reflect a read error. CDR3 length: 16 residues. Germline V gene lookup returns CDR1 SEHNR and CDR2 FQNEAQ (reference sequence). Use of 60 Vbeta and 13 Jbeta primers characterized the PCR. Repertoires were generated with immunoSEQ multiplex PCR, while TCRdb's copy carries only in-frame clones and drops some. The sample includes a few hundred thousand clones, roughly 80% of them seen just once. The source of the sample is a study of cytomegalovirus exposure and HLA in healthy donors.

This sequence joins TRBV7-9 and TRBJ1-1; no clear D gene. The sequencing input was PBMCs. The receptor was isolated from a man aged 30 to 45 in good health and CMV-seronegative. CDR3: CSSSPALLAGNTEAFF. The CDR3 DNA is TGTTCCAGCAGTCCGGCCCTACTCGCGGGGAACACTGAAGCTTTCTTT.